Many counts were recorded for the clone carrying this TCR beta chain. Its antigen is still unknown. No progression to ophthalmopathy over 18 months defined stable hyperthyroidism. Aged 18 to 65, the patients with hyperthyroidism had under 2 months' duration and were newly diagnosed. Out of about 9.6 ml of fresh peripheral blood, PBMCs were obtained. The data are from a study of Graves' ophthalmopathy and Graves' hyperthyroidism. Study findings and constraints: Detection in blood was also observed for most expanded thyroid clonotypes above 0.001 frequency.

Germline-derived CDR1 and CDR2 are SGHVS and FQNEAQ. The CDR3 sequence is 15 residues long. Unmatched junction bases numbered 8, after V lost 2 bases and J lost 4 bases. The authors amplified TCR beta CDR3 regions, and they did so from RNA transcripts for repertoire sequencing. HTBI primers were used in a first-round RT-PCR, which preceded a second-round multiplex PCR. TCRdb independently ran MiXCR on the multiplex PCR reads; one entry per CDR3 protein. The sample has fewer than 650,000 distinct CDR3 sequences; around a fifth are singletons. This TCR derives from a woman aged 18 to 35 with stable Graves' hyperthyroidism. Some clones in this sample may be carry-over from other donors' samples. The sequenced material came from peripheral blood. V is TRBV7-8 and J is TRBJ2-7; 7 nucleotides agree with TRBD1. The CDR3 spells CASSLSPRGSYEQYF. Written as DNA, the CDR3 is TGTGCCAGCAGCTTATCTCCCAGGGGGTCTTACGAGCAGTACTTC.